This entry describes one TCR beta chain. Its antigen is unidentified. V lost 10 bases and J lost 7; bases outside the gene matches: 12. Germline V gene sequence: CDR1 LNHDA, CDR2 SQIVND (reference sequence). CDR3 size: 14 residues. Naive CD8 cells were CD45RO-negative, positively selected for CCR7, excluding terminally differentiated effector memory CD45RA+ cells. These data come from a study of shared clonotypes between healthy human individuals. Study-level information: The study drew on a couple of women and three men aged 18 to 49 as donors. General observations from the study: In this cohort, only blood was sampled, and tissue repertoires likely differ.

Genomic DNA belonging to each subset was distributed in equal measure over several immunoSEQ plates. This table comes from immunoSEQ multiplex PCR, and its TCRdb copy is limited to in-frame clones, with some not included. This sample yields over 2 million clones, of which about 95% are seen a single time; about 1.1% belongs to the top ten. Sequencing was performed on naive CD8+ T cells sorted from blood. The sequence came from a young man in good health. J is TRBJ2-2 and V is TRBV19; TRBD1 matches 7 bases. The CDR3 DNA is TGTGCCACCCGAGACAGGGTGGTGAGCGGGGAGCTGTTTTTT. As protein: CATRDRVVSGELFF.